A single sample gave rise to the 8 T cell receptor beta chains below, sequenced in a study of neurological immune-mediated disorders. A single record per CDR3 protein comes from TCRdb applying MiXCR to the 5' RACE reads. The sample carries about 24,000 distinct CDR3 sequences, under 8.5% recorded once. The specimen was PBMCs. The source of these receptors is a woman between 35 and 50 years old in good health.

This clonotype occurred many times. The V call is TRBV5-5, the J call TRBJ2-1, with unresolved D. The CDR3 consists of 13 residues. Germline V lookup: CDR1 SGHKS, CDR2 YYEKEE (reference sequence). The ends were cut back, 0 bases at V and 5 bases at J, with 6 bases in the middle. The CDR3 loop is CASSLGPDNEQFF. As DNA, the CDR3 is TGTGCCAGCAGCTTGGGGCCCGACAATGAGCAGTTCTTC.

Sample share makes this clonotype medium-sized. The gene calls are TRBV7-2 and TRBJ2-1, with 7 positions matching TRBD2. V lost 10 bases and J lost 2; bases outside the gene matches: 8. Per germline, CDR1 SGHTA and CDR2 FQGNSA. The CDR3 extends over 14 amino acids. The DNA of the CDR3 is TGTGCCACTCGTCCGGGAGGCCCCTACAATGAGCAGTTCTTC. This translates into CATRPGGPYNEQFF.

By proportion, this clonotype is medium-sized (0.01 to 0.1%). The chain joins TRBV12-3 or TRBV12-4 to TRBJ2-3; D is undetermined. The CDR3 has 13 amino acids. With 10 bases removed from V and 0 bases from J, the gap between germline ends came to 11 bases. The CDR3 loop reads CATQKTSTDTQYF. In DNA, the CDR3 is TGTGCCACCCAGAAGACTAGCACAGATACGCAGTATTTT.

In its sample, this clonotype was seen many times. The rearrangement uses TRBV5-1 and TRBJ2-3; D gene unclear. V was shortened by 2 bases and J by 0 bases, with 7 bases between the two germline ends. Germline V lookup: CDR1 SGHRS, CDR2 YFSETQ. The CDR3 sequence is 14 residues long. DNA of the CDR3: TGCGCCAGCAGCTTCCGATTTAGCACAGATACGCAGTATTTT. Translating it yields CASSFRFSTDTQYF.

This clonotype was detected many times. The J gene is TRBJ2-3, the V gene TRBV20-1, with D possibly being TRBD2 (6 bases). Germline loops: CDR1 DFQATT, CDR2 SNEGSKA (reference sequence). Trimming shortened V by 2 bases and J by 2 bases, and 11 bases separated the two germline ends. The CDR3 loop spans 14 amino acids. The CDR3 coding sequence is TGCAGTGCTAGACCGGGACTGCTCACAGATACGCAGTATTTT. Translated, it gives CSARPGLLTDTQYF.

This clonotype appeared many times. The CDR3 is CASSPTGQIQSGANVLTF. The CDR3 region has the DNA TGTGCCAGCTCACCAACGGGACAGATCCAATCTGGGGCCAACGTCCTGACTTTC. The rearrangement links TRBV18 to TRBJ2-6; 7 nucleotides line up with TRBD1. V dropped 2 bases and J dropped 1; count of bases not matched to a gene: 8. CDR1 KGHSH and CDR2 LQKENI come from the germline V gene. This CDR3 has 18 amino acids. Complete variable domain (other parts from reference TRBV18 and TRBJ2-6): NAGVMQNPRHLVRRRGQEARLRCSPMKGHSHVYWYRQLPEEGLKFMVYLQKENIIDESGMPKERFSAEFPKEGPSILRIQQVVRGDSAAYFCASSPTGQIQSGANVLTFGAGSRLTVL.

This clonotype was recorded a few times. This chain joins TRBV29-1 and TRBJ2-1; D is possibly TRBD2 (6 bases). This CDR3 region has 15 residues. The germline gives CDR1 SQVTM, CDR2 ANQGSEA. Trimming removed 0 bases at V and 6 bases at J, with 15 bases between. The CDR3 loop reads CSVEDFGRKSNEQFF. The CDR3 coding sequence is TGCAGCGTTGAAGATTTCGGGAGAAAATCCAATGAGCAGTTCTTC.

This clonotype was counted at least ten times. The chain joins TRBV11-2 to TRBJ2-1, with TRBD2 as a possible D gene (5 bases). CDR1 and CDR2 from the germline V gene are SGHAT and FQNNGV. The V end lost 1 base, the J end lost 7 bases, and 14 bases lay between the germline ends. The CDR3 length is 15 residues. DNA of the CDR3: TGTGCCAGCAGCTTAGTTGTGGGAGAGGGAAATGAGCAGTTCTTC. The encoded protein is CASSLVVGEGNEQFF.